The 10 T cell receptor beta chains below come from one sample, sequenced in a study of OX40 agonist ivuxolimab in advanced cancers. Repertoires were generated with immunoSEQ multiplex PCR, while TCRdb's copy carries only in-frame clones and drops some. The top ten clones hold roughly 11% of a sample with around 72,000 clones, 89% of them seen once. The sequencing here drew on CD4+ or CD8+ T cells sorted from blood, taken in a trial of the OX40 agonist ivuxolimab. Every receptor here comes from an adult with an advanced solid tumor such as melanoma, head and neck, liver or kidney cancer.

The V gene is TRBV7-9, the J gene TRBJ1-4; D not certain. V was pared by 5 bases and J by 5 bases, with 12 bases between. Germline CDR1 and CDR2: SEHNR and FQNEAQ (reference sequence). The CDR3 covers 14 residues. CDR3 residues: CASSPGRLNEKLFF. CDR3 nucleotides: TGTGCCAGCAGCCCGGGTCGACTAAATGAAAAACTGTTTTTT.

The chain carries TRBV18 and TRBJ2-3; D is undetermined. Trimming took 6 bases from V and 2 from J, leaving 12 bases between them. The germline CDR1 and CDR2 sequences are KGHSH and LQKENI. This CDR3 has 14 residues. Here the CDR3 reads CASSWVDTTDTQYF. Here the CDR3 DNA reads TGTGCCAGCTCCTGGGTCGATACCACAGATACGCAGTATTTT.

This clone was seen more than once but under ten times. The chain is built from TRBV28 and TRBJ1-1; 8 bases agree with TRBD1. This CDR3 is built from 14 residues. Trimming cost V 4 bases and J 7 bases; bases outside gene matches: 8. Germline CDR1 and CDR2: MDHEN and SYDVKM. The CDR3 protein is CASSSDRERSEAFF. CDR3 DNA sequence: TGTGCCAGCAGTTCGGACAGGGAAAGGAGTGAAGCTTTCTTT.

This sequence joins TRBV6-5 and TRBJ1-1, with D possibly being TRBD1 (5 bases). CDR3 length equals 14 residues. The germline V gene encodes CDR1 MNHEY and CDR2 SVGAGI. Trimming took 7 bases from V and 5 from J, leaving 17 bases between them. This chain's CDR3 is CASTPPGARTEAFF. The CDR3 DNA sequence: TGTGCCAGCACCCCCCCTGGGGCCCGGACTGAAGCTTTCTTT.

In nucleotides, the CDR3 is TGTGCCAGCAGCCGTCGACAGGGCGGTTACACCATATATTTT. It specifies CASSRRQGGYTIYF. J is TRBJ1-3 and V is TRBV7-9; 7 bases fit TRBD1. V lost 5 bases and J lost 8; bases outside the gene matches: 9. Germline-derived CDR1 and CDR2 are SEHNR and FQNEAQ (reference sequence). This CDR3 is 14 amino acids long.

V and J are TRBV11-2 and TRBJ2-1; D is perhaps TRBD2 (6 bases). Trimming pared 4 bases from V and 4 bases from J, leaving 17 bases between. Per germline, CDR1 SGHAT and CDR2 FQNNGV. This CDR3 comprises 16 residues. The CDR3 protein is CASSSRRDLLYNEQFF. The CDR3 nucleotides read TGTGCCAGCAGCTCCCGCCGGGACTTGCTTTACAATGAGCAGTTCTTC.

This chain joins TRBV9 and TRBJ1-3, with no clear D. This CDR3 comprises 13 residues. CDR1 SGDLS and CDR2 YYNGEE come from the germline V gene. V lost 4 bases, J lost 0 bases, and 5 bases lay in between. In DNA form, the CDR3 reads TGTGCCAGCAGCTGGGACTCTGGAAACACCATATATTTT. It encodes CASSWDSGNTIYF.

The chain recombines TRBV18 with TRBJ1-2, with TRBD1 matching 7 bases. Germline CDR1 and CDR2: KGHSH and LQKENI. The CDR3 runs to 12 residues. Unmatched junction bases numbered 0, after V lost 4 bases and J lost 4 bases. The CDR3 DNA reads as TGTGCCAGCTCACGGGACAGCTATGGCTACACCTTC. Translating it yields CASSRDSYGYTF.

This clone was counted once. This chain joins TRBV19 and TRBJ2-2; 9 bases match TRBD1. Losses at the gene ends were 4 bases for V and 7 bases for J; bases not matched to a gene: 7. Germline CDR1 LNHDA, CDR2 SQIVND (reference sequence). The CDR3 runs 15 residues. The CDR3 loop is CASSRDRAASGELFF. The CDR3 region has the DNA TGTGCCAGTAGTAGGGACAGGGCCGCAAGCGGGGAGCTGTTTTTT.

The chain joins TRBV28 to TRBJ2-7; 9 nucleotides agree with TRBD1. The V and J ends lost 6 bases and 2 bases, in that order; junction bases with no gene match: 8. Germline V gene data show CDR1 as MDHEN and CDR2 as SYDVKM. There are 15 residues in the CDR3. CDR3 DNA: TGTGCCAGCAGGGGACAGGACAGGGGCACCTACGAGCAGTACTTC. Translation gives CASRGQDRGTYEQYF.